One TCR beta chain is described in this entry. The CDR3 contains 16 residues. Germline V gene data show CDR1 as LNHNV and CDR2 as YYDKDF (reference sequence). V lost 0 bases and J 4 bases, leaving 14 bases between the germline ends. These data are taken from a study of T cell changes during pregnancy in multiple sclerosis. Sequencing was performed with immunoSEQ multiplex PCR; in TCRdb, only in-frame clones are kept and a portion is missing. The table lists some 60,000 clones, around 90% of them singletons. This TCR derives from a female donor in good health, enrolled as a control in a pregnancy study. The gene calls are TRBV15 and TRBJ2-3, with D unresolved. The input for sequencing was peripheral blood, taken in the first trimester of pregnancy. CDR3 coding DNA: TGTGCCACCAGCAGAGATTATCCCAGGTTTGCAGATACGCAGTATTTT. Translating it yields CATSRDYPRFADTQYF.